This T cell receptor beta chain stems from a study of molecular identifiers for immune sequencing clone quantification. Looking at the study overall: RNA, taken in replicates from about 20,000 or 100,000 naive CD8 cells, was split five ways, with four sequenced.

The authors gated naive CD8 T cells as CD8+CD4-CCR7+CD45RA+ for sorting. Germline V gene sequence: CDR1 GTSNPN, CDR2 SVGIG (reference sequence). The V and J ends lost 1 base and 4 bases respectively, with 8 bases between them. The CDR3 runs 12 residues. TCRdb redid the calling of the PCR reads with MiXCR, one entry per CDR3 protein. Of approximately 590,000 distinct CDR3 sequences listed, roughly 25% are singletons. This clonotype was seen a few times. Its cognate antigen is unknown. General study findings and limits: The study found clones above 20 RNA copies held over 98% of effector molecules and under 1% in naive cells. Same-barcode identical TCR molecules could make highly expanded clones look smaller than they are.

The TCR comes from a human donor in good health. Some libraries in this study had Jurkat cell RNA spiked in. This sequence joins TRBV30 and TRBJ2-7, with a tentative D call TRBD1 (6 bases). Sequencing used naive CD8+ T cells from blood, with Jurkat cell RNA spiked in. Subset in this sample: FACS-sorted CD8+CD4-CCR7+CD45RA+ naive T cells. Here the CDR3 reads CAWSATGYEQYF. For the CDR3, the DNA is TGTGCCTGGAGTGCTACAGGGTACGAGCAGTACTTC.